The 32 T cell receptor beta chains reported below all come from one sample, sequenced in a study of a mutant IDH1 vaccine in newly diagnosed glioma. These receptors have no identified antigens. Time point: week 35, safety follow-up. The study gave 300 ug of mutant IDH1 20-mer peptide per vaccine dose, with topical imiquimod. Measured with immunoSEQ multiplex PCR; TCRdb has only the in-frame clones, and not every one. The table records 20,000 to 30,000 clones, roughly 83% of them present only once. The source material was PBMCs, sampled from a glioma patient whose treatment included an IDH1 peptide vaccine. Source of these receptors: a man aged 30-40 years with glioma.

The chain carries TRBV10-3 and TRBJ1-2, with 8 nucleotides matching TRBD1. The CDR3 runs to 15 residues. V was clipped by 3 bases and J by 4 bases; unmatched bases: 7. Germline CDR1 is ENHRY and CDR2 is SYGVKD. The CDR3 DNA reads TGTGCCATCAGTGACCCGGGACAGGTTCTCTATGGCTACACCTTC. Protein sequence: CAISDPGQVLYGYTF.

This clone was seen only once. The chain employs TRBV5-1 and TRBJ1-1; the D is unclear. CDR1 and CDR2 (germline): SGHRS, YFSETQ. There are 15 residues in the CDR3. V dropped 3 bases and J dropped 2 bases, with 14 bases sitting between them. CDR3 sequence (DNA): TGCGCCAGCAGCTCACAGACACCGGCTAACACTGAAGCTTTCTTT. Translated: CASSSQTPANTEAFF.

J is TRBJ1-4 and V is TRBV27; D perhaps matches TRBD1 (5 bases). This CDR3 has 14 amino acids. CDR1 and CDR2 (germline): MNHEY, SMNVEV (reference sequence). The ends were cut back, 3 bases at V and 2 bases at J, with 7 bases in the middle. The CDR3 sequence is CASSLEGTNEKLFF. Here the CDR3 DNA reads TGTGCCAGCAGTTTGGAGGGGACTAATGAAAAACTGTTTTTT.

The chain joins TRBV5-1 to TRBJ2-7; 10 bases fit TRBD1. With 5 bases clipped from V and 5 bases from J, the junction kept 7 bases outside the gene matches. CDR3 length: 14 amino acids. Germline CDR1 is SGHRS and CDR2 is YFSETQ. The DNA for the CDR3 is TGCGCCAGCAGTTACCGGGACAGGGGCCACGAGCAGTACTTC. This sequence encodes CASSYRDRGHEQYF.

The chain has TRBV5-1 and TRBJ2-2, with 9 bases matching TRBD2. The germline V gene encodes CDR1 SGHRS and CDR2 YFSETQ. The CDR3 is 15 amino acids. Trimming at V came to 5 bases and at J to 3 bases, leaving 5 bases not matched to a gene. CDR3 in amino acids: CASRASGEDTGELFF. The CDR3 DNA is TGCGCCAGCAGGGCTAGCGGGGAGGACACCGGGGAGCTGTTTTTT.

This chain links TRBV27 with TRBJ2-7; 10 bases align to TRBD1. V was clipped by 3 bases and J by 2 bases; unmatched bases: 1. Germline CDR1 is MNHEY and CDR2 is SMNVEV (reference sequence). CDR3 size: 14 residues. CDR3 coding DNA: TGTGCCAGCAGTTTTGGGACAGGGGCCTACGAGCAGTACTTC. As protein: CASSFGTGAYEQYF.

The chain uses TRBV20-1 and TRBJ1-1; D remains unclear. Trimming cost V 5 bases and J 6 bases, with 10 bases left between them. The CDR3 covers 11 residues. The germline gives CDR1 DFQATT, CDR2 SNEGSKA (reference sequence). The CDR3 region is CSASRSPEAFF. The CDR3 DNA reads TGCAGTGCTTCACGGTCACCTGAAGCTTTCTTT.

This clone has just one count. CDR3 nucleotide sequence: TGTGCCAGCAGCTTAGTGGGAACAGATACGCAGTATTTT. Translating gives CASSLVGTDTQYF. V and J are TRBV13 and TRBJ2-3; no clear D gene. V dropped 1 base and J dropped 3 bases, with 5 bases sitting between them. Per the germline V gene, CDR1 is PRHDT and CDR2 is FYEKMQ (reference sequence). The CDR3 consists of 13 residues. Full variable domain (missing parts from reference TRBV13 and TRBJ2-3): AAGVIQSPRHLIKEKRETATLKCYPIPRHDTVYWYQQGPGQDPQFLISFYEKMQSDKGSIPDRFSAQQFSDYHSELNMSSLELGDSALYFCASSLVGTDTQYFGPGTRLTVL.

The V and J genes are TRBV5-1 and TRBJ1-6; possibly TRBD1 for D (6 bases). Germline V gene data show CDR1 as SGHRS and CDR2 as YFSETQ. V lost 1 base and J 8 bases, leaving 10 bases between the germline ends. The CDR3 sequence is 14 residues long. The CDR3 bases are TGCGCCAGCAGCTTGAAACAGGGCTATTCACCCCTCCACTTT. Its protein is CASSLKQGYSPLHF.

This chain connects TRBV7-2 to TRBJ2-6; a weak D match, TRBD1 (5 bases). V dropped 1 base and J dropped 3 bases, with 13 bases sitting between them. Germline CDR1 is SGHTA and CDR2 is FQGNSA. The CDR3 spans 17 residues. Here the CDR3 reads CASSLVGALGGANVLTF. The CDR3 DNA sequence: TGTGCCAGCAGCTTAGTAGGGGCGCTCGGTGGGGCCAACGTCCTGACTTTC.

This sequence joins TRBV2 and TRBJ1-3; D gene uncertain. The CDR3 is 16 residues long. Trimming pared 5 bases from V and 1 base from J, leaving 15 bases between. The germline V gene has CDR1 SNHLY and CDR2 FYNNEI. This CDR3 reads CASSLGGESSGNTIYF. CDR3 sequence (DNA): TGTGCCAGCAGTTTGGGAGGCGAGTCATCTGGAAACACCATATATTTT.

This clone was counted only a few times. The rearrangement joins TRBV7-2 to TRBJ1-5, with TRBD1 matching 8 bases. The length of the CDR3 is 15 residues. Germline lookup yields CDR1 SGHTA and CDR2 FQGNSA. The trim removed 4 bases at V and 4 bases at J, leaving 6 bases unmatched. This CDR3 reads CASSSRTGPNQPQHF. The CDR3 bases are TGTGCCAGCAGCTCAAGGACAGGGCCAAATCAGCCCCAGCATTTT. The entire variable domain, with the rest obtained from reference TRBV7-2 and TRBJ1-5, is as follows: GAGVSQSPSNKVTEKGKDVELRCDPISGHTALYWYRQSLGQGLEFLIYFQGNSAPDKSGLPSDRFSAERTGGSVSTLTIQRTQQEDSAVYLCASSSRTGPNQPQHFGDGTRLSIL.

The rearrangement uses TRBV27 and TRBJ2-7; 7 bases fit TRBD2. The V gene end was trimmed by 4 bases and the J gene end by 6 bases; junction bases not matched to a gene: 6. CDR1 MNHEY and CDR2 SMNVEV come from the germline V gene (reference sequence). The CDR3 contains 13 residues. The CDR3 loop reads CASSSSRGVEQYF. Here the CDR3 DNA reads TGTGCCAGCAGTTCCAGTCGGGGGGTCGAGCAGTACTTC.

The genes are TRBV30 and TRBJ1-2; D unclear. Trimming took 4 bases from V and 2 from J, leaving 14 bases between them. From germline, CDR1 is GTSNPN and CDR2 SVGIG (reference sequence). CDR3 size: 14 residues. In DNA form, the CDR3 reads TGTGCCTGGAAAAGCCAGGTACCCAACTATGGCTACACCTTC. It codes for CAWKSQVPNYGYTF.

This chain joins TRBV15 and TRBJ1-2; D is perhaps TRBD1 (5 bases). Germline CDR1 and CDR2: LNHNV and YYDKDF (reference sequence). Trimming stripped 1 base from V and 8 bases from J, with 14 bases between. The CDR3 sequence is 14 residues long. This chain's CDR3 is CATSRGEGILGYTF. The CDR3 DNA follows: TGTGCCACCAGCAGAGGGGAGGGGATCTTAGGCTACACCTTC.

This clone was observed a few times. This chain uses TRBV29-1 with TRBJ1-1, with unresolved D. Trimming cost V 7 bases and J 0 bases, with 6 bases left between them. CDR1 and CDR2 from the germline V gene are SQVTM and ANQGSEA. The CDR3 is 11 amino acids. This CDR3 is CSGGMNTEAFF. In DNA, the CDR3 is TGCAGCGGAGGTATGAACACTGAAGCTTTCTTT.

The CDR3 DNA is TGCGCCAGCAGCCAAGATAGGGGGCGGCTGAGCACTGAAGCTTTCTTT. Its protein is CASSQDRGRLSTEAFF. The rearrangement uses TRBV4-1 and TRBJ1-1, with 7 positions matching TRBD1. J lost 4 bases, V lost 0 bases, and 8 bases had no gene match. The CDR3 sequence is 16 residues long. The germline V gene encodes CDR1 MGHRA and CDR2 YSYEKL.

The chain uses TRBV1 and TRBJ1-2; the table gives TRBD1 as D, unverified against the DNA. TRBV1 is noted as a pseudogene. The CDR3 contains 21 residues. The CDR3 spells CTSSQDHKTGARGPNYVGYTF. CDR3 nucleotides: TGCACCAGCAGCCAAGATCATAAAACCGGGGCCAGGGGACCTAACTATGTGGGCTACACCTTC.

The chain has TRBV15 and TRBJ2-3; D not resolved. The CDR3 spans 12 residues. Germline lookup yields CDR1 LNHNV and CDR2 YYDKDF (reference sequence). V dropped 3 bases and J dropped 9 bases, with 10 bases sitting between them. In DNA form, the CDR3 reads TGTGCCACCAGCAGTTACTACCAAACGCAGTATTTT. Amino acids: CATSSYYQTQYF. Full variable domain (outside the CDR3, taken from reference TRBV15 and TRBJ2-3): DAMVIQNPRYQVTQFGKPVTLSCSQTLNHNVMYWYQQKSSQAPKLLFHYYDKDFNNEADTPDNFQSRRPNTSFCFLDIRSPGLGDTAMYLCATSSYYQTQYFGPGTRLTVL.

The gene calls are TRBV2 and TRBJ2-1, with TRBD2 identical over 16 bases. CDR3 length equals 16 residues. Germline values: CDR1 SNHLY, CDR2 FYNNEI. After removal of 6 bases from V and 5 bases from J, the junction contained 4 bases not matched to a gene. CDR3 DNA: TGTGCCAGCAGGACAGGGACTAGCGGGGGGGACAATGAGCAGTTCTTC. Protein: CASRTGTSGGDNEQFF. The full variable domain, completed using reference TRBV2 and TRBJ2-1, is EPEVTQTPSHQVTQMGQEVILRCVPISNHLYFYWYRQILGQKVEFLVSFYNNEISEKSEIFDDQFSVERPDGSNFTLKIRSTKLEDSAMYFCASRTGTSGGDNEQFFGPGTRLTVL.

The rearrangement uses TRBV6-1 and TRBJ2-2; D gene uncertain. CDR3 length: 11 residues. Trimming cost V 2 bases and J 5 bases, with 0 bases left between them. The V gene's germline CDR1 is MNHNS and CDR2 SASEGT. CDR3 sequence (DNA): TGTGCCAGCAGTGAAACCGGGGAGCTGTTTTTT. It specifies CASSETGELFF.

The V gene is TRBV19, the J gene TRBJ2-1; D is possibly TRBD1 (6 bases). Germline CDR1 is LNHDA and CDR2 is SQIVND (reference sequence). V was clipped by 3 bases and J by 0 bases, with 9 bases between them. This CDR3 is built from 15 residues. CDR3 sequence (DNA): TGTGCCAGTAGTATGGCAGGGGCCTCCTACAATGAGCAGTTCTTC. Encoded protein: CASSMAGASYNEQFF.

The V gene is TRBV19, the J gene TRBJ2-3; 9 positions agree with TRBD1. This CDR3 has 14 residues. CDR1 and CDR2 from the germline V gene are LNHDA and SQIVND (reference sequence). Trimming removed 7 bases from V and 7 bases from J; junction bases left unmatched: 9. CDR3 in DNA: TGTGCCAGTATACCGACAGGGGGAGTGTATACGCAGTATTTT. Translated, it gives CASIPTGGVYTQYF.

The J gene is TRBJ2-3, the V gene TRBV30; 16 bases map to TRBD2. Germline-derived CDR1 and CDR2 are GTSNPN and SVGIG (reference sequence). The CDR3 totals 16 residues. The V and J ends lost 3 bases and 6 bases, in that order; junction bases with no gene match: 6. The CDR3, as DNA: TGTGCCTGGAGCCTGGGACTAGCGGGAGGGCCCGATACGCAGTATTTT. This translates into CAWSLGLAGGPDTQYF. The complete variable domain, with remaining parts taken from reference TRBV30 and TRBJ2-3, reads SQTIHQWPATLVQPVGSPLSLECTVEGTSNPNLYWYRQAAGRGLQLLFYSVGIGQISSEVPQNLSASRPQDRQFILSSKKLLLSDSGFYLCAWSLGLAGGPDTQYFGPGTRLTVL.

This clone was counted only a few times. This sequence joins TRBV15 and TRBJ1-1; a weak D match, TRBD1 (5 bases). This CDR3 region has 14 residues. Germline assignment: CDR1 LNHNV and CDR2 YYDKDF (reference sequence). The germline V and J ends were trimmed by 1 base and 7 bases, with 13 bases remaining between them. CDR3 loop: CATSRGDLDSEAFF. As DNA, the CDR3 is TGTGCCACCAGCAGAGGAGATCTTGACAGTGAAGCTTTCTTT.

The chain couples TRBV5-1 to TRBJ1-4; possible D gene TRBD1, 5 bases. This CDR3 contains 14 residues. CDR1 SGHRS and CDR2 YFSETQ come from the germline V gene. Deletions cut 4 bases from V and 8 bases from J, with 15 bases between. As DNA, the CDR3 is TGCGCCAGCAGCACTGGGGACGAACTGGAAAAACTGTTTTTT. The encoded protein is CASSTGDELEKLFF.

CDR3 region: CASSVQSIRAEQFF. CDR3 in DNA: TGTGCCAGCAGCGTCCAATCTATCAGGGCTGAGCAGTTCTTC. The rearrangement joins TRBV9 to TRBJ2-1; maybe TRBD1 (5 bases). The CDR3 is 14 amino acids. The V and J ends lost 2 bases and 9 bases respectively, with 15 bases between them. CDR1 SGDLS and CDR2 YYNGEE come from the germline V gene.

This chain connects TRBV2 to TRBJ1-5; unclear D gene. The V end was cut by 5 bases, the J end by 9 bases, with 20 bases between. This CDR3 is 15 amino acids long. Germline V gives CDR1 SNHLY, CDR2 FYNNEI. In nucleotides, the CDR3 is TGTGCCAGCAGTCTAGACGGGTCTCAAAAACTGCCCCAGCATTTT. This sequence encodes CASSLDGSQKLPQHF.

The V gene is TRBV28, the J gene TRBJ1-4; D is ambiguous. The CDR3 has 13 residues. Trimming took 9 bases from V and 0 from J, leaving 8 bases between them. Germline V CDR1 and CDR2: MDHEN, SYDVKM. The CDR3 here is CASRSATNEKLFF. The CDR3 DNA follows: TGTGCCAGTCGTAGTGCAACTAATGAAAAACTGTTTTTT. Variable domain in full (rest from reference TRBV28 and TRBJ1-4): DVKVTQSSRYLVKRTGEKVFLECVQDMDHENMFWYRQDPGLGLRLIYFSYDVKMKEKGDIPEGYSVSREKKERFSLILESASTNQTSMYLCASRSATNEKLFFGSGTQLSVL.

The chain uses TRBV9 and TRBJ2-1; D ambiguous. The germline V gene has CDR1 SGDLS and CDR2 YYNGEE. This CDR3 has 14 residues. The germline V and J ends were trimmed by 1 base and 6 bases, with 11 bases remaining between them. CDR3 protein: CASSVRWTTNEQFF. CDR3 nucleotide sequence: TGTGCCAGCAGCGTAAGGTGGACGACCAATGAGCAGTTCTTC.

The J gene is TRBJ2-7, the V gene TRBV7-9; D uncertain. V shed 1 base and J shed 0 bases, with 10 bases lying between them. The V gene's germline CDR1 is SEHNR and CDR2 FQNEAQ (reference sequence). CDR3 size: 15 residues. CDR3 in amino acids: CASSLEGRSSYEQYF. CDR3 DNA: TGTGCCAGCAGCTTAGAAGGCAGGAGCTCCTACGAGCAGTACTTC.

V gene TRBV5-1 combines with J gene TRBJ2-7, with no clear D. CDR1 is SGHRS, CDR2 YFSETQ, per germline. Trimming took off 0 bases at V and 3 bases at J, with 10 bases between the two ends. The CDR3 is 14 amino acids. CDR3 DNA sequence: TGCGCCAGCAGCTTGGAAGTCGGCCTCTACGAGCAGTACTTC. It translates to CASSLEVGLYEQYF.